This T cell receptor beta chain was recovered during a study of blood T cell repertoires in COVID-19. Study in general: Acute-phase and convalescent COVID-19 samples originated in the United States, Italy and Spain. T cells, B-cell-depleted T cells, or PBMCs provided the cDNA or gDNA that served as material.

The CDR3 spans 15 residues. Per germline, CDR1 MNHEY and CDR2 SVGAGI. V shed 5 bases and J shed 1 base, with 15 bases lying between them. Per the study methods: Reference gene primer amplification gave estimated nucleated cell counts. TCRdb's table, derived via immunoSEQ multiplex PCR, lists solely in-frame clones and lacks some. V, J and clone size are taken as reported in that table, and D and trimming were inferred from the DNA itself. The repertoire holds 250,000 or so clones, with roughly four fifths as singletons. Sequenced: peripheral blood. This receptor was identified in a woman aged 70-85 years with acute or convalescent COVID-19. V is TRBV6-5 and J is TRBJ2-7; D not certain. The CDR3 region has the DNA TGTGCCAGCAGTCCTTTGGGCACACCATCCTACGAGCAGTACTTC. Its protein product is CASSPLGTPSYEQYF.